Following are 3 T cell receptor beta chains from one sample sequenced in a study of T cell responses to AZD1222 COVID-19 vaccine. Here immunoSEQ multiplex PCR was the method, and the copy in TCRdb shows in-frame clones only, minus some. Among 120,000 or so clones listed, 70% to 90% were seen once. The specimen comprised peripheral blood, sampled 28 days after the second AZD1222 dose. Receptors were obtained from an adult who received the AZD1222 COVID-19 vaccine.

The rearrangement uses TRBV27 and TRBJ2-6, with D perhaps being TRBD1 or TRBD2 (5 bases each). V lost 1 base and J 0 bases, leaving 7 bases between the germline ends. Germline assignment: CDR1 MNHEY and CDR2 SMNVEV (reference sequence). CDR3 size: 16 residues. CDR3 sequence (DNA): TGTGCCAGCAGTTTATTGGGGGACTCTGGGGCCAACGTCCTGACTTTC. Translating gives CASSLLGDSGANVLTF.

The gene calls are TRBV19 and TRBJ1-3; possibly TRBD1 for D (5 bases). CDR1 and CDR2 from the germline V gene are LNHDA and SQIVND (reference sequence). The CDR3 has 15 residues. V was cut by 5 bases and J by 2 bases, with 13 bases left in between. The CDR3 reads CASSPTGTAGNTIYF. The CDR3, as DNA: TGTGCCAGTAGTCCAACCGGGACGGCTGGAAACACCATATATTTT.

This chain uses TRBV19 with TRBJ1-2; TRBD1 might be the D (6 bases). Germline CDR1 and CDR2: LNHDA and SQIVND (reference sequence). This CDR3 contains 15 residues. V lost 1 base, J lost 0 bases, and 9 bases lay in between. The CDR3 reads CASSIGQGSNYGYTF. CDR3 DNA sequence: TGTGCCAGTAGTATAGGGCAGGGGTCTAACTATGGCTACACCTTC.